The 23 T cell receptor gamma chains given below trace back to one sample, sequenced in a study of Vδ1+ human thymocytes. Extracted RNA was reverse transcribed into cDNA. The CDR3 regions were amplified by multiplex PCR from V-gene primers to a constant-region primer. TCRdb redid clone calling on the multiplex PCR reads using CATT. The data show more than 25,000 gamma-chain clones, 15% to 25% seen once. These receptors' targets are unknown. Points from the study as a whole: Highly polyclonal TRG and TRD repertoires with Gaussian CDR3 length distributions appeared in thymus.

The material sequenced was Vdelta1+ gamma-delta thymocytes from the thymus. Subset meaning: FACS-sorted CD3+ TCRalphabeta- TCRVdelta1+ TCRVdelta2- thymocytes. These receptors all stem from a boy younger than two who had congenital heart surgery.

The sample holds a few counts of this clone. The V call is TRGV9, the J call TRGJ1 or TRGJ2. This CDR3 is 15 amino acids long. From germline, CDR1 is GITISATS and CDR2 ISYDGTV (reference sequence). The ends lost 3 bases at V and 2 bases at J; junction bases unmatched: 10. The CDR3 loop reads CALWEPPPHYYKKLF. The CDR3 region has the DNA TGTGCCTTGTGGGAGCCCCCTCCTCATTATTATAAGAAACTCTTT.

In regard to this clone: Other DNA sequences in the sample encode the same CDR3. V and J are TRGV2 and TRGJ1 or TRGJ2. Trimming took 4 bases from V and 12 from J; bases not matched to a gene: 9. The CDR3 runs 11 residues. CDR1 is EGSNGY and CDR2 is YDSYNSKV in the germline V gene. CDR3 sequence reads: CATWDGPRKLF. The CDR3 DNA sequence: TGTGCCACCTGGGATGGGCCGAGGAAACTCTTT.

Regarding this clone: The junction departs from the called germline gene at one end, perhaps through a read error. The sample holds other DNA sequences that translate to the same CDR3. The chain joins TRGV2 to TRGJP2. Germline CDR1 and CDR2: EGSNGY and YDSYNSKV. This CDR3 is built from 15 residues. As DNA, the CDR3 is TGCGCCACCTGGGACGGGCCAGGTAGTGATTGGATCAAGACGTTT. Residues: CATWDGPGSDWIKTF.

This clone occurred a few times. The V call is TRGV2, the J call TRGJ1 or TRGJ2. CDR1 is EGSNGY and CDR2 is YDSYNSKV in the germline V gene. V lost 6 bases and J lost 8; bases outside the gene matches: 7. The CDR3 spans 11 residues. CDR3 amino acids: CATWKLNKKLF. The CDR3 DNA reads TGTGCCACCTGGAAACTTAATAAGAAACTCTTT.

This clone was picked up a small number of times. The germline gene is not matched at one end of the junction; a read error may be the cause. The chain employs TRGV4 and TRGJ1 or TRGJ2. Germline CDR1 is EGSTGY and CDR2 is YDSYTSSV. The CDR3 consists of 14 residues. CDR3 region: CATWSTENYYKKLF. CDR3 sequence (DNA): TGTGCCACCTGGTCAACCGAGAATTATTATAAGAAACTCTTC.

This clone was seen only a few times. The chain links TRGV5 to TRGJ1 or TRGJ2. The ends lost 0 bases at V and 12 bases at J; junction bases unmatched: 20. Germline lookup yields CDR1 VINAFY and CDR2 YDVSNSKD. This CDR3 has 16 amino acids. CDR3 sequence reads: CATWDRLTGTLGGKLF. The CDR3 region has the DNA TGTGCCACCTGGGACAGGCTTACGGGAACCTTGGGGGGGAAACTCTTT.

This clone was detected once. V gene TRGV3 combines with J gene TRGJP1. Germline V gene lookup returns CDR1 VTNTFY and CDR2 YDVSTARD (reference sequence). With V trimmed by 3 bases and J by 0 bases, 7 bases remained unmatched. The CDR3 contains 16 residues. CDR3: CATWDGPNTTGWFKIF. CDR3 nucleotides: TGTGCCACCTGGGACGGGCCAAATACCACTGGTTGGTTCAAGATATTT.

The chain couples TRGV8 to TRGJP1. This CDR3 spans 16 amino acids. Trimming cost V 5 bases and J 0 bases; bases outside gene matches: 9. CDR1 is VENAVY and CDR2 is YDSYNSRV in the germline V gene. The CDR3 reads CATWVNPHTTGWFKIF. For the CDR3, the DNA is TGTGCCACCTGGGTCAACCCTCATACCACTGGTTGGTTCAAGATATTT.

This clone was found a few times. This sequence joins TRGV4 and TRGJ1 or TRGJ2. Germline V gene data show CDR1 as EGSTGY and CDR2 as YDSYTSSV. The V and J ends lost 3 bases and 1 base, in that order; junction bases with no gene match: 12. The CDR3 spans 16 residues. CDR3 coding DNA: TGTGCCACCTGGGATCACCCGAGTATAAATTATTATAAGAAACTCTTT. This sequence encodes CATWDHPSINYYKKLF.

As concerns this clone: In the same sample, other DNA sequences code for this CDR3. The genes are TRGV4 and TRGJ1 or TRGJ2. Germline V gives CDR1 EGSTGY, CDR2 YDSYTSSV. The J segment lost 3 bases and the V segment lost 4 bases, leaving 6 bases of the junction unmatched. The CDR3 is made up of 13 amino acids. The CDR3 here is CATWETIYYKKLF. The DNA for the CDR3 is TGTGCCACCTGGGAGACCATTTATTATAAGAAACTCTTT.

A few counts support this clone. V is TRGV5 and J is TRGJ1 or TRGJ2. From germline, CDR1 is VINAFY and CDR2 YDVSNSKD. CDR3 length equals 14 residues. Trimming removed 2 bases from V and 2 bases from J; junction bases left unmatched: 6. The CDR3 spells CATWDNPHYYKKLF. Written as DNA, the CDR3 is TGTGCCACCTGGGACAACCCGCATTATTATAAGAAACTCTTT.

This clone was seen only a few times. The chain combines TRGV3 with TRGJ1 or TRGJ2. Germline V gene lookup returns CDR1 VTNTFY and CDR2 YDVSTARD (reference sequence). This CDR3 region has 13 residues. Trimming at V came to 0 bases and at J to 9 bases, leaving 8 bases not matched to a gene. CDR3: CATWDRPNVKKLF. In DNA form, the CDR3 reads TGTGCCACCTGGGACAGGCCAAATGTTAAGAAACTCTTT.

The table lists this clone with a few counts. V and J are TRGV5 and TRGJ1 or TRGJ2. J was trimmed by 12 bases and V by 6 bases; bases with no gene match: 11. The CDR3 has 11 residues. Germline V gene sequence: CDR1 VINAFY, CDR2 YDVSNSKD. CDR3 in amino acids: CATWTVGGKLF. CDR3 sequence (DNA): TGTGCCACCTGGACTGTAGGTGGGAAACTCTTT.

The table lists this clone with a few counts. The chain recombines TRGV4 with TRGJ1 or TRGJ2. The CDR3 is made up of 11 amino acids. Unmatched junction bases numbered 10, after V lost 9 bases and J lost 8 bases. The germline V gene encodes CDR1 EGSTGY and CDR2 YDSYTSSV. This CDR3 is CATPLSNKKLF. CDR3 in DNA: TGTGCCACCCCATTGAGCAATAAGAAACTCTTT.

This clone has only a few counts. V is TRGV4 and J is TRGJ1 or TRGJ2. V was clipped by 0 bases and J by 9 bases; unmatched bases: 5. The length of the CDR3 is 12 residues. CDR1 is EGSTGY, CDR2 YDSYTSSV, per germline. DNA of the CDR3: TGTGCCACCTGGGATGGGCACGGTAAGAAACTCTTT. It yields the protein CATWDGHGKKLF.

The V call is TRGV9, the J call TRGJ1 or TRGJ2. The CDR3 totals 13 residues. CDR1 is GITISATS and CDR2 is ISYDGTV in the germline V gene (reference sequence). J lost 2 bases, V lost 3 bases, and 4 bases had no gene match. The chain's CDR3 is CALWEFHYYKKLF. Here the CDR3 DNA reads TGTGCCTTGTGGGAGTTCCATTATTATAAGAAACTCTTT.

The chain couples TRGV8 to TRGJ1 or TRGJ2. The CDR3 spans 12 residues. Germline V CDR1 and CDR2: VENAVY, YDSYNSRV. Trimming took 6 bases from V and 4 from J; bases not matched to a gene: 6. The DNA for the CDR3 is TGTGCCACCTGGAACCAGTATTATAAGAAACTCTTT. As protein: CATWNQYYKKLF.

This sequence joins TRGV4 and TRGJP2. The germline V gene encodes CDR1 EGSTGY and CDR2 YDSYTSSV. V dropped 0 bases and J dropped 6; count of bases not matched to a gene: 7. This CDR3 region has 15 residues. The CDR3 bases are TGTGCCACCTGGGATGGGCGGGGTCGTGATTGGATCAAGACGTTT. As protein: CATWDGRGRDWIKTF.

V gene TRGV5 combines with J gene TRGJ1 or TRGJ2. V was clipped by 3 bases and J by 11 bases; unmatched bases: 4. CDR1 VINAFY and CDR2 YDVSNSKD come from the germline V gene. The CDR3 has 10 amino acids. DNA for the CDR3: TGTGCCACCTGGGACTCGGAGAAACTCTTT. The encoded protein is CATWDSEKLF.

This clone was found a few times. TCRdb lists the protein of a much larger clone for this DNA, which differs at residue 3, so this is likely a read error; the protein given here is translated from the DNA itself. V is TRGV3 and J is TRGJ1 or TRGJ2. The CDR3 sequence is 11 residues long. CDR1 and CDR2 from the germline V gene are VTNTFY and YDVSTARD (reference sequence). The CDR3 is CAAWDYYKKLF. CDR3 coding DNA: TGTGCCGCCTGGGATTATTATAAGAAACTCTTT.

This chain joins TRGV5 and TRGJP2. Germline CDR1 is VINAFY and CDR2 is YDVSNSKD. The CDR3 consists of 16 residues. Trimming removed 0 bases from V and 3 bases from J; junction bases left unmatched: 7. The CDR3 nucleotides read TGTGCCACCTGGGACAGGCTTTCCGGTAGTGATTGGATCAAGACGTTT. Its translation is CATWDRLSGSDWIKTF.

With regard to this clone: Just one base apart from a much larger clone, this may be a read error. The chain employs TRGV9 and TRGJ1 or TRGJ2. The CDR3 loop spans 13 amino acids. Germline CDR1 and CDR2: GITISATS and ISYDGTV (reference sequence). The CDR3 DNA follows: TGTGCCTTGTGGGAGGTGCGTTATTATAGGAAACTCTTT. This gives the protein CALWEVRYYRKLF.

The chain links TRGV4 to TRGJ1 or TRGJ2. The CDR3 runs to 14 residues. V dropped 3 bases and J dropped 0; count of bases not matched to a gene: 5. From germline, CDR1 is EGSTGY and CDR2 YDSYTSSV. DNA of the CDR3: TGTGCCACCTGGGATACCTTGAATTATTATAAGAAACTCTTT. Protein: CATWDTLNYYKKLF.